The present T cell receptor beta chain was sequenced within a study of cytomegalovirus exposure and HLA in healthy donors. General study results and limits: HLA-A and HLA-B allele assignments for most subjects were reportedly predicted accurately using TCR beta sequences. Researchers reported in a later analysis that a missense DCLRE1C variant was tied to TCR beta V- and J-gene trimming.

CDR3 size: 18 residues. From germline, CDR1 is SQVTM and CDR2 ANQGSEA. The junction had 15 bases not matched to a gene; V was cut back by 7 bases and J by 2 bases. This clone occurred once. Its antigen is not identified. The PCR ran on 60 Vbeta and 13 Jbeta primers. Profiling relied on immunoSEQ multiplex PCR, and the TCRdb table lists in-frame clones only, not all of them. The sample lists some 270,000 clones, 75% to 85% seen once, with about 0.3% in the top ten. J is TRBJ2-4 and V is TRBV29-1, with TRBD1 matching over 12 bases. Source material: PBMCs. The sequence came from a girl aged 2 to 9 in good health and CMV-seronegative. CDR3 protein: CSAYSGTGGSFSKNIQYF. The CDR3 nucleotides are TGCAGCGCCTACTCCGGGACAGGGGGCTCTTTCTCCAAAAACATTCAGTACTTC.